This TCR beta chain was sequenced during a study of blood T cells in healthy people across ages. Overall study results and limits: Observed TCR beta diversity showed a strong correlation with the percentage of naive T cells as measured by flow cytometry. Naive CD4+ cell counts and diversity both ran higher in long-lived than in aged donors.

V dropped 5 bases and J dropped 6; count of bases not matched to a gene: 5. The V gene's germline CDR1 is DFQATT and CDR2 SNEGSKA (reference sequence). The CDR3 has 14 residues. Next came a second PCR, run for about 7 to 12 cycles, which used a sample-barcoded 5' primer along with a J-beta primer mix. TCRdb recomputed calls from the 5' RACE reads with MiXCR, one row per CDR3 protein. The table lists around 1,100,000 distinct CDR3 sequences, around two fifths of them singletons. Donor samples were obtained from healthy Caucasian individuals from Russia, aged about 6 to 95. For every donor, a draw yielded about 10 milliliters of peripheral blood. This clonotype was counted ten times or more. Its specificity is not known.

The sequenced sample consisted of blood. This rearrangement joins TRBV20-1 to TRBJ2-1; TRBD2 matches 12 bases. The sequence was obtained from a man in his late teens or twenties in good health. CDR3 region: CSALTSGGSNEQFF. In DNA, the CDR3 is TGCAGTGCTCTGACTAGCGGGGGATCCAATGAGCAGTTCTTC.